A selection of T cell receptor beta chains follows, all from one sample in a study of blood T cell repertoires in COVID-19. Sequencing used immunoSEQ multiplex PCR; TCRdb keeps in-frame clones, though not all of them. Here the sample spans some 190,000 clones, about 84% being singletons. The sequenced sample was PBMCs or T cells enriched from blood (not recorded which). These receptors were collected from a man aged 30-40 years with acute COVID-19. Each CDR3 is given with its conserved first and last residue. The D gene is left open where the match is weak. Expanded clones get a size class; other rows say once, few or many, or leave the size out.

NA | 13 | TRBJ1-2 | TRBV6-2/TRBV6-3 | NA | TGTGCCAGCAGTTACTCGGGTCAGCGAGGCTACACCTTC | CASSYSGQRGYTF
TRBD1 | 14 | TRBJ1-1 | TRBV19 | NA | TGTGCCAGTAGTATAGATCATATGGGACAGGGGGCTTTCTTT | CASSIDHMGQGAFF
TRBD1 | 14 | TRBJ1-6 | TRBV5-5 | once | TGTGCCAGCAGATGGGACAGGGATAATTCACCCCTCCACTTT | CASRWDRDNSPLHF
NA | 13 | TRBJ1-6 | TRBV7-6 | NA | TGTGCCAGCAGCTTACTCTCCCCCCCACCCCTCCACTTT | CASSLLSPPPLHF
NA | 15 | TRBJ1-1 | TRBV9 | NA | TGTGCCAGCAGCGTAGTGAACAGCCTGAACACTGAAGCTTTCTTT | CASSVVNSLNTEAFF
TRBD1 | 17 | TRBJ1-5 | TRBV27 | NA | TGTGCCAGCAGTCCCTGGGAGGGACAGGGGTTCAATCAGCCCCAGCATTTT | CASSPWEGQGFNQPQHF
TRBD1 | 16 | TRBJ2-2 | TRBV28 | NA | TGTGCCAGCAGTCGCATACAGGGGTTCTTGGCCGGGGAGCTGTTTTTT | CASSRIQGFLAGELFF
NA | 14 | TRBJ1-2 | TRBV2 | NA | TGTGCCAGCAGGACGGACAGTAACATCTATGGCTACACCTTC | CASRTDSNIYGYTF
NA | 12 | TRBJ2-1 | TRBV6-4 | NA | TGTGCCAGCAGTGAAGGAGACAATGAGCAGTTCTTC | CASSEGDNEQFF
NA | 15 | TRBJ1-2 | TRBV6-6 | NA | TGTGCCAGCAGTTACAGGGCCGGCGGGAACTATGGCTACACCTTC | CASSYRAGGNYGYTF
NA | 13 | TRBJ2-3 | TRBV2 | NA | TGTGCCAGCAGTGCTACTAGCCCAGATACGCAGTATTTT | CASSATSPDTQYF
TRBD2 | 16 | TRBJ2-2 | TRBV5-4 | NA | TGTGCCAGCAGCTCGGGACTAGCGGGTAACACCGGGGAGCTGTTTTTT | CASSSGLAGNTGELFF
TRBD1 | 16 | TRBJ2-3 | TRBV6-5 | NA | TGTGCCAGCAGTTTTCAAGGACAGGGGGCCGCAGATACGCAGTATTTT | CASSFQGQGAADTQYF
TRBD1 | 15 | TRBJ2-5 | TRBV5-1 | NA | TGCGCCAGCAGCTTGGAACAGGGGGATTGGGAGACCCAGTACTTC | CASSLEQGDWETQYF
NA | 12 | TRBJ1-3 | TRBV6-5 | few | TGTGCCAGCACCAATCAAGGAAACACCATATATTTT | CASTNQGNTIYF
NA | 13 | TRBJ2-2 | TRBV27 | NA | TGTGCCAGCAGTTTAATCGCGTCGGGGGAGCTGTTTTTT | CASSLIASGELFF
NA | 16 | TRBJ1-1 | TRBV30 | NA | TGTGCCTGGAGAGGGGGAACAGCCGGCCGAGACACTGAAGCTTTCTTT | CAWRGGTAGRDTEAFF
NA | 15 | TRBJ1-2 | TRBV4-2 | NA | TGTGCCAGCAGCCAGGACAAGGGGGGGCACTATGGCTACACCTTC | CASSQDKGGHYGYTF
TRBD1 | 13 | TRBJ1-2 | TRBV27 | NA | TGTGCCAGCAGTCTCACAGGGGGCTATGGCTACACCTTC | CASSLTGGYGYTF
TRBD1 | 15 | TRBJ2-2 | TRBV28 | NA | TGTGCCAGCAGTAACCGGGACAGACACACCGGGGAGCTGTTTTTT | CASSNRDRHTGELFF
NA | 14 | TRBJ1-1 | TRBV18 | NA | TGTGCCAGCTCACCACAGTCGAGGAACACTGAAGCTTTCTTT | CASSPQSRNTEAFF
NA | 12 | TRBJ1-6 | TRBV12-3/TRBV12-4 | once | TGTGCCAGCAGTGTCTCGGATTCACCCCTCCACTTT | CASSVSDSPLHF
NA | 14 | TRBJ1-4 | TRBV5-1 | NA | TGCGCCAGCAGCTTGGACGGGACATCAACTAAACTGTTTTTT | CASSLDGTSTKLFF
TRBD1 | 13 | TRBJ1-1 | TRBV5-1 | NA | TGCGCCAGCAGCTCGGCAGGGGGTAATCGAGCTTTCTTT | CASSSAGGNRAFF
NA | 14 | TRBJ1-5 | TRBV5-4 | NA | TGTGCCAGCAGCTTTTACGGGTACAATCAGCCCCAGCATTTT | CASSFYGYNQPQHF
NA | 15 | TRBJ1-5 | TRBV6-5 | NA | TGTGCCAGCAGCCTATACGTGGGGGGGCATCAGCCCCAGCATTTT | CASSLYVGGHQPQHF